The clone carrying this T cell receptor (beta chain) was seen ten or more times. Antigen unknown. The record originates from a study of naive and memory T cell subsets. Study-level results: Naive and memory subsets had different power law exponents for TCR abundance.

V dropped 5 bases and J dropped 7 bases, with 18 bases sitting between them. The length of the CDR3 is 14 residues. The V gene's germline CDR1 is MNHEY and CDR2 SVGEGT. The beta constant-region primer was an equimolar mix of two oligonucleotides covering TRBC1 and TRBC2. TCRdb passed the UMI-ligation and nested PCR reads through MiXCR, listing each CDR3 protein once. This sample has around 90,000 distinct CDR3 sequences; 5.5% to 8.5% occur once, and the top ten carry more than 1.5%. The chain recombines TRBV6-2 or TRBV6-3 with TRBJ2-7; D is tentatively TRBD1 or TRBD2 (5 bases each). The material sequenced was central memory CD4+ T cells from blood. The receptor's source is a human donor in good health. In nucleotides, the CDR3 is TGTGCCAGCAGTACTCAACCGGGACCGCTAGAGCAGTACTTC. Translating gives CASSTQPGPLEQYF.